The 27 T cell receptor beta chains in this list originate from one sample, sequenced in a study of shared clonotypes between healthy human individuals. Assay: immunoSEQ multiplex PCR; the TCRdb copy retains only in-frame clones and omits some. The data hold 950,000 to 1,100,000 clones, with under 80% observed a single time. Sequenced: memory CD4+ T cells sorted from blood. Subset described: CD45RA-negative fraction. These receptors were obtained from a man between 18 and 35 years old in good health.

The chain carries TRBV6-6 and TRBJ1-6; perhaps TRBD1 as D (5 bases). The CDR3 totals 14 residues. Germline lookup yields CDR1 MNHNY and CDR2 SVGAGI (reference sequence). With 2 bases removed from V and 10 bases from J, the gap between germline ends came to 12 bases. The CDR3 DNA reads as TGTGCCAGCAGTTACGTCAGGGAAGGGTCACCCCTCCACTTT. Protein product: CASSYVREGSPLHF.

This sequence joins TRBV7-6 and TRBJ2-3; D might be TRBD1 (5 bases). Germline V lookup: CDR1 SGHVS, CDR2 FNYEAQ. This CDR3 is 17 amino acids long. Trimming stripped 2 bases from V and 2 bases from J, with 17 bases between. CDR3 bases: TGTGCCAGCAGCTTATCAGGGAACAGCCATTCCACAGATACGCAGTATTTT. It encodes CASSLSGNSHSTDTQYF.

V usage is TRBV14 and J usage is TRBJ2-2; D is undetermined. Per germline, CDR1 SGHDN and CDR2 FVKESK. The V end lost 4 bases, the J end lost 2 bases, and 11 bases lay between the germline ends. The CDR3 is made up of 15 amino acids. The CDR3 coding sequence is TGTGCCAGCAGCCGAGCAGCCTTTAACACCGGGGAGCTGTTTTTT. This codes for CASSRAAFNTGELFF. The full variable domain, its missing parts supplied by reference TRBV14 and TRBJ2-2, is EAGVTQFPSHSVIEKGQTVTLRCDPISGHDNLYWYRRVMGKEIKFLLHFVKESKQDESGMPNNRFLAERTGGTYSTLKVQPAELEDSGVYFCASSRAAFNTGELFFGEGSRLTVL.

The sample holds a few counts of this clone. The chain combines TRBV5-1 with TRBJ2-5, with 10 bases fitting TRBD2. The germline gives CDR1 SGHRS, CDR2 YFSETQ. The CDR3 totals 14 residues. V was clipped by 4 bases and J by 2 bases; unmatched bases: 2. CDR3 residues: CASSGSGGQETQYF. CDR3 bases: TGCGCCAGCAGCGGTAGCGGGGGGCAAGAGACCCAGTACTTC.

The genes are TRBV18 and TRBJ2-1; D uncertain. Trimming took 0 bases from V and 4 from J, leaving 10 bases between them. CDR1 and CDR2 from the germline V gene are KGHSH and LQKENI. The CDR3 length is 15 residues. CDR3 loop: CASSPPLDTYNEQFF. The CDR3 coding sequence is TGTGCCAGCTCACCACCGTTAGACACATACAATGAGCAGTTCTTC.

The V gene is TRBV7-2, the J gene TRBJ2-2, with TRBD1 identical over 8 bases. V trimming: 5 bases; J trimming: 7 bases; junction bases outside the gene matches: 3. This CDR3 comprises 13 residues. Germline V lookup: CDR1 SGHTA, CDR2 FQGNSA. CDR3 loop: CASSTGQGGELFF. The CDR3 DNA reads TGTGCCAGCAGCACTGGACAGGGCGGGGAGCTGTTTTTT.

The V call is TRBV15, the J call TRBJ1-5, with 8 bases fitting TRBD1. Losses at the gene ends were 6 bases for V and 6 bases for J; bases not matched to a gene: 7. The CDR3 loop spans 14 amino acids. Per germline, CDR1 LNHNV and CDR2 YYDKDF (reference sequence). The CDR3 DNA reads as TGTGCCACCAGACCTACAGGGGGAGGTCAGCCCCAGCATTTT. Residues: CATRPTGGGQPQHF.

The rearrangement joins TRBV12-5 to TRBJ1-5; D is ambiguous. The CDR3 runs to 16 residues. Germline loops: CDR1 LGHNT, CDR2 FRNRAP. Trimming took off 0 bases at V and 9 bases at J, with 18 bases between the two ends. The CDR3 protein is CASGLVLDEEGGPQHF. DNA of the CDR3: TGTGCTAGTGGTTTGGTACTTGACGAAGAAGGTGGGCCCCAGCATTTT.

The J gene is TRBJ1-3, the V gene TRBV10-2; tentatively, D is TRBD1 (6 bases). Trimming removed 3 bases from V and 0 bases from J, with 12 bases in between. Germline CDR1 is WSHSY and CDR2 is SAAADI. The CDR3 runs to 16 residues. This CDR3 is CASSDGGRGSGNTIYF. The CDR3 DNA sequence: TGCGCCAGCAGTGATGGGGGGCGCGGCTCTGGAAACACCATATATTTT.

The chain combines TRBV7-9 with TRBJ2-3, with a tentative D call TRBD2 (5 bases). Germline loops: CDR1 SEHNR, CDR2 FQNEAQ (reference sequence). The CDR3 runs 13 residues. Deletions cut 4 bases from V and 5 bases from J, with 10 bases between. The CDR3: CASSSNSVDTQYF. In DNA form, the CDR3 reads TGTGCCAGCAGCTCCAATAGCGTAGATACGCAGTATTTT.

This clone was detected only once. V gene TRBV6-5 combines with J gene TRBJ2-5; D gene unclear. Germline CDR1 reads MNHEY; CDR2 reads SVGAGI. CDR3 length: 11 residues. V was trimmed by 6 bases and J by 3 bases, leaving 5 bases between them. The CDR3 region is CASRVKETQYF. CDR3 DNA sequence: TGTGCCAGCAGGGTAAAAGAGACCCAGTACTTC.

The CDR3, as DNA: TGTGCCAGCAGCTCGCAGGTTCCGAACACCGGGGAGCTGTTTTTT. Translating gives CASSSQVPNTGELFF. The rearrangement uses TRBV5-4 and TRBJ2-2; D gene unclear. CDR3 length equals 15 residues. The germline CDR1 and CDR2 sequences are SGHNT and YYREEE (reference sequence). V shed 3 bases and J shed 0 bases, with 9 bases lying between them.

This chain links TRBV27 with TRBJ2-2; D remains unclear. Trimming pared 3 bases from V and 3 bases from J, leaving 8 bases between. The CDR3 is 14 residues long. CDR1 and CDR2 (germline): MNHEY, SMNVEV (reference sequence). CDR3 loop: CASSLGSYTGELFF. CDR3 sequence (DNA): TGTGCCAGCAGTTTGGGCAGCTACACCGGGGAGCTGTTTTTT.

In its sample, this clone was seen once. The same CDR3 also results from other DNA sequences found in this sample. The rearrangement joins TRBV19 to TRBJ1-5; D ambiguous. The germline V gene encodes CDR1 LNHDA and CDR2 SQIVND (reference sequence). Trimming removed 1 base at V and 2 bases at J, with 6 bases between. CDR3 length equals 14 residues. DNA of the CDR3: TGTGCCAGTAGTATAGGGACGGGCAATCAGCCCCAGCATTTT. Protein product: CASSIGTGNQPQHF. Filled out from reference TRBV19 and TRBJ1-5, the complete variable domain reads DGGITQSPKYLFRKEGQNVTLSCEQNLNHDAMYWYRQDPGQGLRLIYYSQIVNDFQKGDIAEGYSVSREKKESFPLTVTSAQKNPTAFYLCASSIGTGNQPQHFGDGTRLSIL.

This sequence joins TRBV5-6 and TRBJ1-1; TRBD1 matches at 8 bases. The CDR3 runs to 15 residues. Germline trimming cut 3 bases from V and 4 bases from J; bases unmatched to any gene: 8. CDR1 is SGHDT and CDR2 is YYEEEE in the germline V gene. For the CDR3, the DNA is TGTGCCAGCAGCTCCCAGGGGGCAAGGATCACTGAAGCTTTCTTT. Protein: CASSSQGARITEAFF.

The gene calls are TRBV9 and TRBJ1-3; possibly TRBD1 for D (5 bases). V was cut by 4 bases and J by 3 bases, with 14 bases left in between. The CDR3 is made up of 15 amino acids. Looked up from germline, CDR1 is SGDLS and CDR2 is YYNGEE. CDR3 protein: CASSPPGSVGNTIYF. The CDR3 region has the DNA TGTGCCAGCAGCCCCCCAGGGTCCGTTGGAAACACCATATATTTT.

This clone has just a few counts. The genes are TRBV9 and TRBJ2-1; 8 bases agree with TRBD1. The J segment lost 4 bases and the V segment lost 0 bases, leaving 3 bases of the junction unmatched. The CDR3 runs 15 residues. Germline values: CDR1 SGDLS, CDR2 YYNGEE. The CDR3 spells CASSVAGTGYNEQFF. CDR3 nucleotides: TGTGCCAGCAGCGTAGCCGGGACAGGTTACAATGAGCAGTTCTTC.

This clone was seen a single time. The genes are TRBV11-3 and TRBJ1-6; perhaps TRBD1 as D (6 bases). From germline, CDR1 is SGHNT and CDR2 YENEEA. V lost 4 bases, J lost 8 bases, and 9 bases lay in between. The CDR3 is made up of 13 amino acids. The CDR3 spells CASSSYRDSPLHF. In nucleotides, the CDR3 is TGTGCCAGCAGCTCTTACAGGGATTCACCCCTCCACTTT.

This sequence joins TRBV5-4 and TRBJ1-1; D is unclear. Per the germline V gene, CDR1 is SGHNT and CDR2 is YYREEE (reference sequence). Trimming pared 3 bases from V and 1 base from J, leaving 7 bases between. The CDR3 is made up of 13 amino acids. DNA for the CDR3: TGTGCCAGCAGCTCACAGACGAACACTGAAGCTTTCTTT. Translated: CASSSQTNTEAFF.

The CDR3 is CASSSPGLVKEQFF. The CDR3 DNA reads TGTGCCAGCAGCTCGCCGGGACTAGTGAAGGAGCAGTTCTTC. V usage is TRBV7-2 and J usage is TRBJ2-1; 8 nucleotides agree with TRBD2. V shed 4 bases and J 10 bases; nucleotides not matched to a gene: 9. Per germline, CDR1 SGHTA and CDR2 FQGNSA. The CDR3 is made up of 14 amino acids.

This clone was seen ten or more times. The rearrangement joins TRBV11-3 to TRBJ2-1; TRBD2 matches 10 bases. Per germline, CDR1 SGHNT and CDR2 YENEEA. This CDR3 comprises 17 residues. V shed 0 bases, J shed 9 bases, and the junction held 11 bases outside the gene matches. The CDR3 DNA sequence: TGTGCCAGCAGCTTAGAAACCCGGACTAGCGGATGGGGTGAGCAGTTCTTC. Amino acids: CASSLETRTSGWGEQFF.

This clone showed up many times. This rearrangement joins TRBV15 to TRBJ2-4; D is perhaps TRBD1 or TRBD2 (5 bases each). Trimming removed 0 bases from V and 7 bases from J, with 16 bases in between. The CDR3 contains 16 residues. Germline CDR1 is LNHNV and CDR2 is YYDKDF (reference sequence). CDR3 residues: CATSRDVAVGGNIQYF. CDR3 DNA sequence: TGTGCCACCAGCAGAGATGTGGCGGTTGGGGGTAACATTCAGTACTTC.

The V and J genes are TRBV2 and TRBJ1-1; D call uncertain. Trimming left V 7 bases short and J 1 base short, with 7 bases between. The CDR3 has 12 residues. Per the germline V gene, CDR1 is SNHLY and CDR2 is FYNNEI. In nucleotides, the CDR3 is TGTGCCAGCACGGCGTCGAACACTGAAGCTTTCTTT. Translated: CASTASNTEAFF.

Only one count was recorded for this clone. The CDR3 loop reads CSVRTGQNTGELFF. DNA for the CDR3: TGCAGCGTTAGGACCGGACAGAACACCGGGGAGCTGTTTTTT. This chain links TRBV29-1 with TRBJ2-2; TRBD1 might be the D (5 bases). The V gene lost 5 bases and the J gene lost 1 base, with 11 bases spanning the gap. There are 14 residues in the CDR3. Germline CDR1 and CDR2: SQVTM and ANQGSEA.

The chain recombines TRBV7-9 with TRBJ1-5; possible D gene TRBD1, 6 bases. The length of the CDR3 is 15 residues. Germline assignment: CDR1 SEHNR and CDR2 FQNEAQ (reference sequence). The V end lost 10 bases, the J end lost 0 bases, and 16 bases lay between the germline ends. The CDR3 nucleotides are TGTGCCACCGGGGGGGCAGGGAATAGCAATCAGCCCCAGCATTTT. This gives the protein CATGGAGNSNQPQHF.

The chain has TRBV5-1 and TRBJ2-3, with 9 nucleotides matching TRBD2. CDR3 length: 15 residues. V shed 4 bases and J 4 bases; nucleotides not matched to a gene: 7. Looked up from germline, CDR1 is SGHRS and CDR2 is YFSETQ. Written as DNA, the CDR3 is TGCGCCAGCAGCACGCCGGGACTAGCAGCAGATACGCAGTATTTT. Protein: CASSTPGLAADTQYF.

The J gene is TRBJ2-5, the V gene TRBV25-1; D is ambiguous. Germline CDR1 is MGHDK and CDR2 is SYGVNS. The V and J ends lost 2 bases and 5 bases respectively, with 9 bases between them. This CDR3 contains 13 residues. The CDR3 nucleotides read TGTGCCAGCAGTGAAAACGTGGGTGAGACCCAGTACTTC. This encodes CASSENVGETQYF.